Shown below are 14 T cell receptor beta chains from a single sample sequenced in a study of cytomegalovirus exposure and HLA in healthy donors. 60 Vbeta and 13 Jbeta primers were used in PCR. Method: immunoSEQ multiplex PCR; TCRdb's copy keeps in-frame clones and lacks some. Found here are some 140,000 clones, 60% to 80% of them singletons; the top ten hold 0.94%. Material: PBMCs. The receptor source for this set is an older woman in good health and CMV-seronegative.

The CDR3 nucleotides are TGTGCCTGGAGTGTATCCCCGAACATGAACACTGAAGCTTTCTTT. It encodes CAWSVSPNMNTEAFF. The chain uses TRBV30 and TRBJ1-1; no clear D gene. The V gene's germline CDR1 is GTSNPN and CDR2 SVGIG (reference sequence). The CDR3 totals 15 residues. V was trimmed by 0 bases and J by 0 bases, leaving 11 bases between them.

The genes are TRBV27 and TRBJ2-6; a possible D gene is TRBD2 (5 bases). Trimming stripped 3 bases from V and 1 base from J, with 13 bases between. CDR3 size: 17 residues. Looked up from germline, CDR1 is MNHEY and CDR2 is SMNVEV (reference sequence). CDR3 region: CASSFGSRRSGANVLTF. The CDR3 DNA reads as TGTGCCAGCAGTTTCGGCAGCAGGAGGTCTGGGGCCAACGTCCTGACTTTC.

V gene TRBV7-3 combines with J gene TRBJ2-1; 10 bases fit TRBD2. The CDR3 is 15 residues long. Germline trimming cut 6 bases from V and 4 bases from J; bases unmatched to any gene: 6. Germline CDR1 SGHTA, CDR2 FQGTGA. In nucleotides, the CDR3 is TGTGCCAGCAGTCAAACTAGCGGGGCATACAATGAGCAGTTCTTC. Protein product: CASSQTSGAYNEQFF. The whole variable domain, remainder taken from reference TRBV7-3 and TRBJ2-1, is GAGVSQTPSNKVTEKGKYVELRCDPISGHTALYWYRQSLGQGPEFLIYFQGTGAADDSGLPNDRFFAVRPEGSVSTLKIQRTERGDSAVYLCASSQTSGAYNEQFFGPGTRLTVL.

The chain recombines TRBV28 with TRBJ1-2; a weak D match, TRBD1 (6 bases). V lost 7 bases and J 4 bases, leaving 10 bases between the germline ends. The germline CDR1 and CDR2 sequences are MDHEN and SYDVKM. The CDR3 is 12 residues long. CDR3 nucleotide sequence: TGTGCCAGCAAAAAACAGGGCTATGGCTACACCTTC. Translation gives CASKKQGYGYTF.

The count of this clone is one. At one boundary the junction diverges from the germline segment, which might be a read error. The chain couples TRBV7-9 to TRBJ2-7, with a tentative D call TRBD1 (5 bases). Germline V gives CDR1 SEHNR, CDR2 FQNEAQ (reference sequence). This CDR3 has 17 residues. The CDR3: CSSSLALTDKGSYEQYF. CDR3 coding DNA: TGTTCCAGCAGCTTAGCCCTGACAGATAAAGGCTCCTACGAGCAGTACTTC.

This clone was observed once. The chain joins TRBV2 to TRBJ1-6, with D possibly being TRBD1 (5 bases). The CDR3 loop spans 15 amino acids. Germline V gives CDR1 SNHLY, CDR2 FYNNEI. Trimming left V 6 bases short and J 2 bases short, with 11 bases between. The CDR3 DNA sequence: TGTGCCAGCAGCCAGGGACTGCCCTATAATTCACCCCTCCACTTT. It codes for CASSQGLPYNSPLHF. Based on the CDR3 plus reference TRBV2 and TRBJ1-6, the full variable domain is EPEVTQTPSHQVTQMGQEVILRCVPISNHLYFYWYRQILGQKVEFLVSFYNNEISEKSEIFDDQFSVERPDGSNFTLKIRSTKLEDSAMYFCASSQGLPYNSPLHFGNGTRLTVT.

CDR3 nucleotide sequence: TGTGCCAGTAGTATCCGCGGGGGGGCATGGGTCGACGAGCAGTACTTC. It codes for CASSIRGGAWVDEQYF. V and J are TRBV19 and TRBJ2-7; 9 bases fit TRBD2. The trim removed 3 bases at V and 5 bases at J, leaving 11 bases unmatched. Germline V gives CDR1 LNHDA, CDR2 SQIVND (reference sequence). The length of the CDR3 is 16 residues. Complete variable domain (other parts from reference TRBV19 and TRBJ2-7): DGGITQSPKYLFRKEGQNVTLSCEQNLNHDAMYWYRQDPGQGLRLIYYSQIVNDFQKGDIAEGYSVSREKKESFPLTVTSAQKNPTAFYLCASSIRGGAWVDEQYFGPGTRLTVT.

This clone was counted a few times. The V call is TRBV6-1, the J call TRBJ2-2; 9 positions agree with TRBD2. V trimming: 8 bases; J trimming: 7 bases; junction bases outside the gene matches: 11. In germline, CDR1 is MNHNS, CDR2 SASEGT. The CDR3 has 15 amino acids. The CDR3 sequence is CASRVRTLAGGELFF. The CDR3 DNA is TGTGCCAGCCGTGTCCGGACACTAGCGGGCGGGGAGCTGTTTTTT.

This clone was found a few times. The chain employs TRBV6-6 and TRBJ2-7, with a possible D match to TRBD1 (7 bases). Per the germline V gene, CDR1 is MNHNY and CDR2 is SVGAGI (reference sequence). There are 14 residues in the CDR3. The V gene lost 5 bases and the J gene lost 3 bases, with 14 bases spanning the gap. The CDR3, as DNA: TGTGCCAGCAGTCGGCAGGGGGGACTCTACGAGCAGTACTTC. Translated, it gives CASSRQGGLYEQYF.

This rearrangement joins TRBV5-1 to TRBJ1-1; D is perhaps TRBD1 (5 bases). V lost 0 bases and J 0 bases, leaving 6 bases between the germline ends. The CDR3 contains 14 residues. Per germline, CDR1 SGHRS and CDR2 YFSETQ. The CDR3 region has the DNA TGCGCCAGCAGCTTGGCGACAGTGAACACTGAAGCTTTCTTT. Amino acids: CASSLATVNTEAFF. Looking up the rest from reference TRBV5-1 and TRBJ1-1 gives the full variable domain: KAGVTQTPRYLIKTRGQQVTLSCSPISGHRSVSWYQQTPGQGLQFLFEYFSETQRNKGNFPGRFSGRQFSNSRSEMNVSTLELGDSALYLCASSLATVNTEAFFGQGTRLTVV.

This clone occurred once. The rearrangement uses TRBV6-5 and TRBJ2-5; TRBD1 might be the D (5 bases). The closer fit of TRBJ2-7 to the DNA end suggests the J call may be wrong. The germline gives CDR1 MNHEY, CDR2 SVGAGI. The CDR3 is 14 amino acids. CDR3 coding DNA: TGTGCCAGCAGCCCCTCCGACAGTCTTTACGAGCAGTACTTC. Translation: CASSPSDSLYEQYF.

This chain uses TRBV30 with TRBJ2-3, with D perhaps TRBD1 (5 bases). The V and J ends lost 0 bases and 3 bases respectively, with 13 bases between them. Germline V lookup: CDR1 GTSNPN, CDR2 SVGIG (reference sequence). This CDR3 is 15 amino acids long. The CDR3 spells CAWSVGVGLTDTQYF. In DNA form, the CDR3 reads TGTGCCTGGAGTGTAGGGGTGGGATTAACAGATACGCAGTATTTT.

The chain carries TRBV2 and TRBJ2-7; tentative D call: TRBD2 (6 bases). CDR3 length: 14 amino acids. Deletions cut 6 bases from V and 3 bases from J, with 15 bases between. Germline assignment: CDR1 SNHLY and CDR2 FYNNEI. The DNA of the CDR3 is TGTGCCAGCAGCGCCTTATGGGGGGACTACGAGCAGTACTTC. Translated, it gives CASSALWGDYEQYF.

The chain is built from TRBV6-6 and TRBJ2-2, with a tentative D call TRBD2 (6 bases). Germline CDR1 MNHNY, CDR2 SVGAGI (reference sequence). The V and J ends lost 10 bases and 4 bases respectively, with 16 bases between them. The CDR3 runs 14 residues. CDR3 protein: CATYYGGPTGELFF. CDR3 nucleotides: TGTGCCACCTATTACGGGGGACCCACCGGGGAGCTGTTTTTT.